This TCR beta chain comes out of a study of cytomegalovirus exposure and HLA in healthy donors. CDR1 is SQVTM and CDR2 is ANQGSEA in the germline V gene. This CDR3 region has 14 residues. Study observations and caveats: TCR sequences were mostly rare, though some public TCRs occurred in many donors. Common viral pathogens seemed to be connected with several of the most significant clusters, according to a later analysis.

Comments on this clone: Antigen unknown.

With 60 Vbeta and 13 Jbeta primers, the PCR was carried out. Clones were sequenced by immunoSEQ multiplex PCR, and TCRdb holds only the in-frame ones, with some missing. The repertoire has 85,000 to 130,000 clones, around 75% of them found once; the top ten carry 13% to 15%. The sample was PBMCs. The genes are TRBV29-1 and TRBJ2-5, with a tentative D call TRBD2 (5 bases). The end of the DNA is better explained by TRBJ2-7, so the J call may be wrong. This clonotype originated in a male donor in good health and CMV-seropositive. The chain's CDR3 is CSGALADATYEQYF. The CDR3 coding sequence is TGCAGCGGAGCTCTAGCCGACGCCACCTACGAGCAGTACTTC.